This T cell receptor (beta chain) was observed in a study of CD8 T cells in Susac syndrome. When the RNA was reverse transcribed, random hexamers were used with an input of about 0.5 to 1 ug. The authors amplified TCR beta CDR3 across 54 Vbeta and 13 Jbeta using immunoSEQ multiplex PCR. TCRdb redid the calling of the immunoSEQ multiplex PCR reads with MiXCR, one entry per CDR3 protein. The sample carries tens of thousands of distinct CDR3 sequences, 75% to 95% recorded once. The CDR3 runs to 13 residues. Germline CDR1 is GTSNPN and CDR2 is SVGIG (reference sequence). The V gene lost 5 bases and the J gene lost 4 bases, with 15 bases spanning the gap. The authors sequenced TCR beta from blood CD8+ and CD4+ T cells. The multiple sclerosis controls consisted of treatment-naive patients with relapsing-remitting disease, either stable or active. TEMRA cells were enriched by FACS, and CD4+ and CD8+ T cells were negatively isolated.

The chain couples TRBV30 to TRBJ2-7; possibly TRBD2 for D (5 bases). The sequencing input was CD8+ T cells from PBMCs. The sequence was collected from a human donor with multiple sclerosis. As DNA, the CDR3 is TGTGCCTGGGCCCCGGACGGGAAGTACGAGCAGTACTTC. Protein product: CAWAPDGKYEQYF.